This TCR beta chain emerged from a study of cytotoxic CD8 clonotypes in ibrutinib-treated CLL. Study background: Responses: around 24 partial, 2 complete; after median around 70 months, roughly 15 stayed remitted, approximately twelve progressed. Productive templates per sample averaged approximately 240,000; productive rearrangements, 94,082.

Sequenced by immunoSEQ multiplex PCR; TCRdb stores in-frame clones only, minus some. The table lists some 93,000 clones, around 73% of them singletons. This TCR derives from a human donor with chronic lymphocytic leukemia. The specimen comprised PBMCs, sampled after 12 months of ibrutinib treatment.

As DNA, the CDR3 is TGTGCCAGCAGTGGGCTAGCGGAAGAGACCCAGTACTTC. Translation gives CASSGLAEETQYF. The chain has TRBV6-1 and TRBJ2-5; 7 bases match TRBD2. The CDR3 is made up of 13 amino acids. Germline-derived CDR1 and CDR2 are MNHNS and SASEGT. After removal of 4 bases from V and 3 bases from J, the junction contained 2 bases not matched to a gene.